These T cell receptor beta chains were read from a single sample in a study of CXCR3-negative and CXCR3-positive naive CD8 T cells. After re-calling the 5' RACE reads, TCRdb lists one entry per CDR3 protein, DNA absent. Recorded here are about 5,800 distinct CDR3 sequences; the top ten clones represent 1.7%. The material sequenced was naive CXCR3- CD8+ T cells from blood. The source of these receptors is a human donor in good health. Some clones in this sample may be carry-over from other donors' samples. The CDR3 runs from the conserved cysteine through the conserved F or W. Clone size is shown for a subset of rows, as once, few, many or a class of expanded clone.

CASSGPGGSFYGYTF	.	15	TRBV25-1	TRBJ1-2
CASSRTSPGTNEQFF	.	15	TRBV12-3/TRBV12-4	TRBJ2-1
CSVLGQGATQYF	.	12	TRBV29-1	TRBJ2-5
CASSLAAVSNQPQHF	.	15	TRBV27	TRBJ1-5
CAIRGQASGRDIQYF	.	15	TRBV10-3	TRBJ2-4
CASSLGLELWETQYF	.	15	TRBV7-9	TRBJ2-5
CAISESRGQETQYF	medium-sized	14	TRBV10-3	TRBJ2-5
CASSQDFGSPLHF	.	13	TRBV4-2	TRBJ1-6
CSVLLSRAYEQYF	.	13	TRBV29-1	TRBJ2-7
CASSLTSVYEQYF	.	13	TRBV7-2	TRBJ2-7
CASREGVSYEQYF	.	13	TRBV10-2	TRBJ2-7
CASTPRGTSGFYEQYF	medium-sized	16	TRBV5-1	TRBJ2-7
CASSLSSGGQETQYF	medium-sized	15	TRBV7-9	TRBJ2-5
CASSPIHTEAFF	.	12	TRBV13	TRBJ1-1
CASTPDVEQYF	.	11	TRBV6-4	TRBJ2-7
CSATLADYNEQFF	medium-sized	13	TRBV29-1	TRBJ2-1
CASSAGPNNQPQHF	.	14	TRBV11-2	TRBJ1-5
CASSFTDAYEQYF	.	13	TRBV5-1	TRBJ2-7
CASSTDRGSYNEQFF	.	15	TRBV19	TRBJ2-1
CASSPPGDEGPDTQYF	medium-sized	16	TRBV7-9	TRBJ2-3
CASSDGTSGPPNNEQFF	.	17	TRBV9	TRBJ2-1
CASNSGGTYNEQFF	.	14	TRBV5-8	TRBJ2-1
CASSLGQNNEQFF	medium-sized	13	TRBV7-2	TRBJ2-1
CASSQDRAGEQFF	.	13	TRBV5-4	TRBJ2-1
CASSGQENTEAFF	.	13	TRBV27	TRBJ1-1
CASSLGREQYF	.	11	TRBV7-9	TRBJ2-7
CASSEAYRAPNIEQYF	.	16	TRBV6-1	TRBJ2-7
CSVVGEGSNQPQHF	.	14	TRBV29-1	TRBJ1-5
CASSLSGGDSYEQYF	.	15	TRBV7-6	TRBJ2-7
CASSLVTTSWAGELFF	medium-sized	16	TRBV7-2	TRBJ2-2
CASSTGRVGTEAFF	medium-sized	14	TRBV14	TRBJ1-1